Below, one TCR beta chain is given with its context. The data were taken from a study of control samples from healthy donors and cancer patients. V gave up 2 bases and J gave up 0 bases, with 6 bases separating them. CDR3 size: 15 residues. Germline V gene lookup returns CDR1 SGHDT and CDR2 YYEEEE. Profiling relied on immunoSEQ multiplex PCR, and the TCRdb table lists in-frame clones only, not all of them. The data hold about 170,000 clones, with roughly 91% observed a single time. The chain links TRBV5-6 to TRBJ2-6; D might be TRBD1 (5 bases). This clonotype was sampled from a woman in her twenties or thirties in good health. Input material: blood. In DNA form, the CDR3 reads TGTGCCAGCAGCTTTCAGGGCTCTGGGGCCAACGTCCTGACTTTC. Protein: CASSFQGSGANVLTF.